This T cell receptor beta chain was observed in a study of T cells in Graves' hyperthyroidism and ophthalmopathy (dated by TCRdb to between 2017 and 2020). For context, the study as a whole: Peripheral blood samples were taken at the time of initial diagnosis, prior to any treatment. The paper describes TCR Vbeta CDR3 sequencing of 135 peripheral blood samples, made up of around 41 ophthalmopathy patients, some 80 hyperthyroidism patients and some 17 progressor patients. Following sampling, methimazole starting at 30 mg daily was given to hyperthyroidism patients, and high-dose intravenous methylprednisolone was given to ophthalmopathy patients. The 100 discovery patients were randomly split 7:3 into training and test sets. An independent validation cohort of 18 to 20 hyperthyroidism patients and about 16 patients who later progressed to ophthalmopathy tested prospective prediction of ophthalmopathy. To identify TCR V-J signatures that set the groups apart, the researchers used a discovery cohort of 100 patients, made up of under 50 with Graves' ophthalmopathy and about 55 with stable Graves' hyperthyroidism. In addition, the study compared T-cell repertoires in thyroid tissue and in blood from a handful of Graves' hyperthyroidism patients.

Amplification of TCR beta CDR3 regions was carried out from RNA transcripts. For the first round of RT-PCR on the TCR CDR3, the HTBI primer set was used together with the Qiagen OneStep RT-PCR kit. Libraries were constructed in a second round of multiplex PCR, after which size selection and purification were performed. Libraries were sequenced paired-end with 100 bp reads on an Illumina HiSeq2000. The paper's data handling went like this. SOAPnuke was used to process the raw data, removing reads that contained adapters or uncalled bases, had a mean Phred below 15, or lacked an exact match to the constant primer or identifier. High-quality paired reads were merged with COPE v1.2.5, and unique nucleotide sequences were defined as clonotypes. Clonotypes were aligned to IMGT TRBV, TRBD and TRBJ reference segments using MiTCR v1.1. The analysis was restricted to V-J combinations with a frequency above 0.0001, which together covered 99% to 99.2% of the repertoires. The TCS score was defined as the ratio of F50 (clonal expansion) to E x V (chaos), calculated using BLOSUM62-based TCRdist between CDR3 peptides within each V-J. Welch's t-statistics and random forest reduced roughly 540 V-J features to roughly 13, which were used in a naive Bayes classifier (R e1071). TCRdb passed the public sequencing reads through fastp at Q25 and MiXCR, retaining productive beta sequences. Each record represents a unique CDR3 protein, reported with the most common genes and DNA among its rows. TCRdb's processing, not the authors', yielded these V and J calls. In this sample the table shows about 300,000 distinct CDR3 sequences, over 15% of which occur a single time. Around a third of the sample comes from the top ten.

Summary of the overall study and its limitations: A model built on a 13 V-J signature distinguished ophthalmopathy from stable hyperthyroidism, reaching 87.88% sensitivity and under 84% specificity in cross-validation and 80%/75% in testing. No statistical method was used to set the sample size in advance, and investigators knew the group allocation. In validation, the model predicted progression to ophthalmopathy with 60% to 71% sensitivity and roughly 75% specificity, a median of 6.5 months before onset. Blood samples also contained most of the expanded thyroid clonotypes (frequency above 0.001), which suggests that blood repertoires may reflect thyroid immune responses.

Stable Graves' hyperthyroidism was defined as the absence of progression to ophthalmopathy over 18 months of follow-up. The hyperthyroidism patients were between 18 and 65 years old and newly diagnosed, with a disease duration of less than 2 months. The study excluded patients with uncontrolled infections, other autoimmune diseases, pregnancy or lactation. Clinical symptoms, serum thyroxine and TRAb, thyroid ultrasound, and orbital computed tomography formed the basis for the diagnoses. Ficoll-Paque density gradient centrifugation was used to isolate PBMCs from around 10 ml of fresh peripheral blood. Total RNA was extracted with Trizol reagent, and quality was checked on an Agilent 2100 Bioanalyzer. The CDR3 has 16 amino acids, counting the end cysteine and phenylalanine. Only CDR3 DNA is held: 48 bases, read in frame from base 1. Here V drops 3 bases and J drops 6 bases, and the junction holds 5 bases not matched to any gene. Based on the germline V gene, the CDR1 and CDR2 sequences are KGHSH and LQKENI.

Concerning this clonotype: Its antigen remains unidentified. The record has no base qualities; no much larger clone is one base away.

What was sequenced was blood. The sequence was collected from a man aged 25 to 40 with Graves' hyperthyroidism. This sequence uses TRBV18 and TRBJ2-1, and 13 junctional nucleotides match TRBD2. The CDR3 corresponds to CASSPRTSGSSNEQFF. The nucleotide sequence is given as TGTGCCAGCTCACCGAGGACTAGCGGGAGTTCCAATGAGCAGTTCTTC.